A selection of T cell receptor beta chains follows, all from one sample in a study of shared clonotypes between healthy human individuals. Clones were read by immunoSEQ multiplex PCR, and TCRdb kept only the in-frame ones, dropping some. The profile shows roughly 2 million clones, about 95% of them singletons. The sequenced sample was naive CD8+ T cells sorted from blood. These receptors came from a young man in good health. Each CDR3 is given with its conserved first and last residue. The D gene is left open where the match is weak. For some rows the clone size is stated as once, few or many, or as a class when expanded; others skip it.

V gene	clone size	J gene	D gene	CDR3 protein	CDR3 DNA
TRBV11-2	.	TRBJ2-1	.	CASSYVSGSYNEQFF	TGTGCCAGCAGCTACGTCTCGGGTTCCTACAATGAGCAGTTCTTC
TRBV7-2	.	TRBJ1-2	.	CASRVRPFQGRSDYGYTF	TGTGCCAGCAGGGTCAGGCCCTTCCAGGGGCGCTCCGACTATGGCTACACCTTC
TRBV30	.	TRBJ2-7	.	CAWADSPGVYLEQYF	TGTGCCTGGGCCGATTCTCCGGGAGTATATCTCGAGCAGTACTTC
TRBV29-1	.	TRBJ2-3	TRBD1	CSVGGQGALDTQYF	TGCAGCGTTGGAGGCCAGGGGGCCTTAGATACGCAGTATTTT
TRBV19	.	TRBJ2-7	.	CASSFGGEQYF	TGTGCCAGCAGCTTTGGGGGTGAGCAGTACTTC
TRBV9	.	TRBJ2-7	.	CASSVGGSPYEQYF	TGTGCCAGCAGCGTAGGGGGTAGCCCCTACGAGCAGTACTTC
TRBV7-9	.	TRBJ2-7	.	CASSLTNSYEQYF	TGTGCCAGCAGCCTCACCAACAGCTACGAGCAGTACTTC
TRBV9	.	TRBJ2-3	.	CASSGGGTDTQYF	TGTGCCAGCAGCGGAGGAGGCACAGATACGCAGTATTTT
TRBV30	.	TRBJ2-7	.	CAWSVFDSRGNEQYF	TGTGCCTGGAGTGTATTTGACTCCCGTGGGAACGAGCAGTACTTC
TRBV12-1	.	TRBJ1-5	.	CASRYHSQPQHF	TGTGCCAGCAGATATCATAGTCAGCCCCAGCATTTT
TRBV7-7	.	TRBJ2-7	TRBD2	CASSLAGLDEQYF	TGTGCTAGCAGCTTAGCGGGTTTAGACGAGCAGTACTTC
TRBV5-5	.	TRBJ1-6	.	CASSRPPDSYNSPLHF	TGTGCCAGCAGCCGACCGCCGGACTCCTATAATTCACCCCTCCACTTT
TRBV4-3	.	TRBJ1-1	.	CASSQEGGPLVMNTEAFF	TGCGCCAGCAGCCAAGAGGGGGGGCCCCTGGTCATGAACACTGAAGCTTTCTTT
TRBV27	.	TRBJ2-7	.	CASSLGGVGYEQYF	TGTGCCAGCAGTTTAGGGGGAGTTGGCTACGAGCAGTACTTC
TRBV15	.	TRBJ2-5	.	CATTEQGETQYF	TGTGCCACCACCGAACAAGGGGAGACCCAGTACTTC
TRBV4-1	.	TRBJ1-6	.	CASSQDLLPLHF	TGCGCCAGCAGCCAAGATTTATTACCCCTCCACTTT
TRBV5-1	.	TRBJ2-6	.	CASSLQGYPSSGANVLTF	TGCGCCAGCAGCTTGCAGGGTTATCCTTCCTCTGGGGCCAACGTCCTGACTTTC
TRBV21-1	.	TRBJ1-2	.	CASSKVNRAAKGYTF	TGTGCCAGCAGCAAAGTTAATCGGGCCGCGAAGGGCTACACCTTC
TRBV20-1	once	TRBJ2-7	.	CSAILVGEQYF	TGCAGTGCTATTCTAGTGGGGGAGCAGTACTTC
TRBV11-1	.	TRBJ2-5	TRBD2	CASSPQLAGWETQYF	TGTGCCAGCAGCCCCCAACTAGCGGGGTGGGAGACCCAGTACTTC
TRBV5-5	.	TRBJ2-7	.	CASSYTDSIYEQYF	TGTGCCAGCAGCTATACGGACAGTATCTACGAGCAGTACTTC
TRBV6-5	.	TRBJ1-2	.	CASSSPWSLGDYGYTF	TGTGCCAGCAGTTCCCCATGGAGCCTGGGGGACTATGGCTACACCTTC
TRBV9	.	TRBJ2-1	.	CASSVASDNEQFF	TGTGCCAGCAGCGTGGCTAGCGATAATGAGCAGTTCTTC
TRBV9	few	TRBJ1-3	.	CASSVGDSGNTIYF	TGTGCCAGCAGCGTAGGAGACTCTGGAAACACCATATATTTT
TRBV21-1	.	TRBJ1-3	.	CASSKSDPGFSGNTIYF	TGTGCCAGCAGCAAATCTGACCCAGGGTTTTCTGGAAACACCATATATTTT
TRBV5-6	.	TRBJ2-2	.	CASSFRSDNTGELFF	TGTGCCAGCAGCTTTCGGTCAGACAACACCGGGGAGCTGTTTTTT
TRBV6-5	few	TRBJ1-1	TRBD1	CASSYSGTGSTEAFF	TGTGCCAGCAGTTACTCAGGGACAGGGTCGACTGAAGCTTTCTTT
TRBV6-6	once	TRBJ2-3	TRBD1	CASSWTGGTGDTQYF	TGTGCCAGCAGTTGGACAGGGGGGACGGGAGATACGCAGTATTTT
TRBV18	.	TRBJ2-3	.	CASLTRDSTTDTQYF	TGTGCCAGCCTTACCCGGGACTCGACCACAGATACGCAGTATTTT
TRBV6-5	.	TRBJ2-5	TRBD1	CASSYSTGEETQYF	TGTGCCAGCAGTTACTCGACAGGGGAAGAGACCCAGTACTTC
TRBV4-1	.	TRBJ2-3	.	CASSQRMVDTDTQYF	TGCGCCAGCAGCCAAAGGATGGTGGACACAGATACGCAGTATTTT
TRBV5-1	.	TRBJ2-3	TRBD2	CASSSYTYEGLADAPNTQYF	TGCGCCAGCAGCTCCTACACGTATGAGGGACTAGCGGATGCTCCGAATACGCAGTATTTT
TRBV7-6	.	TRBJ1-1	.	CASSLGSQGGAFF	TGTGCCAGCAGCTTAGGCTCCCAGGGAGGGGCTTTCTTT
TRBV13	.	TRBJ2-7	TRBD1	CASSSGLQGRWEQYF	TGTGCCAGCAGTTCAGGGTTACAGGGGCGCTGGGAGCAGTACTTC
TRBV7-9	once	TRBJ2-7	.	CASSLGGTPYEQYF	TGTGCCAGCAGCTTAGGCGGGACACCATACGAGCAGTACTTC
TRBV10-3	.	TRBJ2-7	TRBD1	CAISESGTGDQISYEQYF	TGTGCCATCAGTGAGTCGGGAACAGGGGACCAAATTTCCTACGAGCAGTACTTC
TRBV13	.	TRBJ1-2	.	CASREGIGGYTF	TGTGCCAGCAGGGAGGGCATTGGTGGCTACACCTTC
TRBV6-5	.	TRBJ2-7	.	CASTPGAHEQYF	TGTGCCAGCACCCCGGGTGCCCACGAGCAGTACTTC
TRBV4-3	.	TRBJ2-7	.	CASSTWAGYEQYF	TGCGCCAGCAGCACCTGGGCCGGGTACGAGCAGTACTTC
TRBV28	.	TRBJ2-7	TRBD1	CASSPPGQPYEQYF	TGTGCCAGCAGCCCTCCGGGACAGCCCTACGAGCAGTACTTC